The 19 T cell receptor beta chains reported below all come from one sample, sequenced in a study of blood T cell repertoires in COVID-19. Only in-frame clones appear in the TCRdb table, and some are missing; sequencing was by immunoSEQ multiplex PCR. The data hold approximately 70,000 clones, with 75% to 80% observed a single time. The sequenced sample was peripheral blood. Receptor source: an older woman with acute or convalescent COVID-19.

This chain links TRBV10-3 with TRBJ2-2, with 10 bases matching TRBD1. Germline CDR1 and CDR2: ENHRY and SYGVKD. CDR3 length: 15 amino acids. The V gene end was trimmed by 6 bases and the J gene end by 6 bases; junction bases not matched to a gene: 7. In DNA, the CDR3 is TGTGCCATCAGCGCCGGGACAGGGGATCCCGGGGAGCTGTTTTTT. Encoded protein: CAISAGTGDPGELFF.

V and J are TRBV6-5 and TRBJ2-3, with 7 bases matching TRBD1. Trimming at V came to 8 bases and at J to 0 bases, leaving 5 bases not matched to a gene. Germline CDR1 MNHEY, CDR2 SVGAGI. The CDR3 consists of 14 residues. CDR3 DNA: TGTGCCAGCCGCGACAGGGTCAGCACAGATACGCAGTATTTT. This sequence encodes CASRDRVSTDTQYF.

This clone was seen a few times. This sequence joins TRBV2 and TRBJ2-2, with D perhaps TRBD1 (5 bases). The CDR3 extends over 12 amino acids. Trimming took 7 bases from V and 6 from J, leaving 9 bases between them. From germline, CDR1 is SNHLY and CDR2 FYNNEI. For the CDR3, the DNA is TGTGCCAGCACCAGCAGGGCCGGGGAGCTGTTTTTT. Its translation is CASTSRAGELFF.

The chain carries TRBV7-9 and TRBJ1-5, with a weak D call TRBD1 (5 bases). The CDR3 has 15 amino acids. Germline CDR1 is SEHNR and CDR2 is FQNEAQ (reference sequence). The V end was cut by 3 bases, the J end by 5 bases, with 14 bases between. The CDR3 DNA follows: TGTGCCAGCAGCTTTCGGCAGGGCACTTATCAGCCCCAGCATTTT. Its translation: CASSFRQGTYQPQHF.

The chain combines TRBV7-3 with TRBJ2-2; a weak D match, TRBD1 (6 bases). V was pared by 1 base and J by 0 bases, with 12 bases between. The CDR3 consists of 17 residues. Germline V gene sequence: CDR1 SGHTA, CDR2 FQGTGA. DNA of the CDR3: TGTGCCAGCAGCTTAAGGTTAGGACAGCCGAACACCGGGGAGCTGTTTTTT. This translates into CASSLRLGQPNTGELFF.

The J gene is TRBJ2-2, the V gene TRBV2; 7 nucleotides align to TRBD2. The CDR3 extends over 15 amino acids. V was pared by 3 bases and J by 6 bases, with 7 bases of the junction left unmatched. Per germline, CDR1 SNHLY and CDR2 FYNNEI. CDR3 in DNA: TGTGCCAGCAGTGACCGGGCCCGGGAGGCCGGGGAGCTGTTTTTT. This gives the protein CASSDRAREAGELFF.

The chain combines TRBV5-8 with TRBJ1-5, with 8 nucleotides matching TRBD1. The germline gives CDR1 SGHTS, CDR2 YDEGEE. This CDR3 is 14 amino acids long. Trimming at V came to 2 bases and at J to 5 bases, leaving 3 bases not matched to a gene. The CDR3 region is CASSFATGDQPQHF. The CDR3 DNA is TGTGCCAGCAGCTTCGCGACAGGGGATCAGCCCCAGCATTTT.

The V gene is TRBV18, the J gene TRBJ1-2; tentatively, D is TRBD1 (6 bases). V lost 1 base, J lost 8 bases, and 14 bases lay in between. The CDR3 is 14 residues long. Germline V CDR1 and CDR2: KGHSH, LQKENI. DNA for the CDR3: TGTGCCAGCTCACCACTGGGGGCCCAAGACGGCTACACCTTC. As protein: CASSPLGAQDGYTF. Full variable domain (remainder filled in from reference TRBV18 and TRBJ1-2): NAGVMQNPRHLVRRRGQEARLRCSPMKGHSHVYWYRQLPEEGLKFMVYLQKENIIDESGMPKERFSAEFPKEGPSILRIQQVVRGDSAAYFCASSPLGAQDGYTFGSGTRLTVV.

The genes are TRBV9 and TRBJ1-5; D is uncertain. Trimming took off 8 bases at V and 6 bases at J, with 15 bases between the two ends. Germline V gene data show CDR1 as SGDLS and CDR2 as YYNGEE. The CDR3 consists of 13 residues. CDR3 region: CASAAHFGQPQHF. In DNA, the CDR3 is TGTGCCAGTGCGGCCCATTTCGGTCAGCCCCAGCATTTT.

The count of this clone is one. The genes are TRBV6-4 and TRBJ1-2; 10 nucleotides line up with TRBD1. Unmatched junction bases numbered 4, after V lost 4 bases and J lost 5 bases. Germline-derived CDR1 and CDR2 are MRHNA and SNTAGT. The CDR3 extends over 14 amino acids. The CDR3 spells CASSATGGPYGYTF. For the CDR3, the DNA is TGTGCCAGCAGTGCGACAGGGGGCCCATATGGCTACACCTTC.

The chain links TRBV3-1 (or the pseudogene TRBV3-2) to TRBJ2-1; 14 nucleotides match TRBD2. After removal of 4 bases from V and 3 bases from J, the junction contained 8 bases not matched to a gene. The CDR3 is 18 residues long. CDR1 and CDR2 from the germline V gene are LGHDT and YNNKEL (reference sequence). The CDR3 DNA sequence: TGTGCCAGCAGCCGCGGGGGACTAGCGGGGGCCCTCTACAATGAGCAGTTCTTC. Protein sequence: CASSRGGLAGALYNEQFF.

The chain employs TRBV2 and TRBJ1-4; D is perhaps TRBD1 (5 bases). V gave up 4 bases and J gave up 0 bases, with 15 bases separating them. The length of the CDR3 is 17 residues. Germline CDR1 and CDR2: SNHLY and FYNNEI. CDR3 sequence (DNA): TGTGCCAGCAGTGCCCTCCTTCTGACAGCAACTAATGAAAAACTGTTTTTT. Translated: CASSALLLTATNEKLFF.

J is TRBJ2-6 and V is TRBV29-1; 12 nucleotides match TRBD1. Germline V gene sequence: CDR1 SQVTM, CDR2 ANQGSEA. Trimming removed 5 bases from V and 0 bases from J; junction bases left unmatched: 5. This CDR3 contains 17 residues. The CDR3: CSVSGTGGFSGANVLTF. Written as DNA, the CDR3 is TGCAGCGTTTCTGGGACAGGGGGCTTCTCTGGGGCCAACGTCCTGACTTTC.

The gene calls are TRBV9 and TRBJ1-3, with 9 positions matching TRBD1. The ends lost 0 bases at V and 4 bases at J; junction bases unmatched: 8. The CDR3 extends over 17 amino acids. Per germline, CDR1 SGDLS and CDR2 YYNGEE. The CDR3 coding sequence is TGTGCCAGCAGCGTAGCGGGACAGGGTCGAGGAGGAAACACCATATATTTT. Amino acids: CASSVAGQGRGGNTIYF.

The chain combines TRBV7-2 with TRBJ2-7; 8 positions agree with TRBD1. This CDR3 contains 15 residues. V lost 2 bases and J lost 0; bases outside the gene matches: 3. From germline, CDR1 is SGHTA and CDR2 FQGNSA. The CDR3 here is CASSLRTGISYEQYF. CDR3 nucleotide sequence: TGTGCCAGCAGCTTACGGACAGGGATCTCCTACGAGCAGTACTTC.

The chain employs TRBV10-1 and TRBJ2-3, with D unclear. Deletions cut 2 bases from V and 6 bases from J, with 9 bases between. Germline V CDR1 and CDR2: WNHNN, SYGVQD (reference sequence). The CDR3 extends over 13 amino acids. The CDR3 bases are TGCGCCAGCAGTGAGCCCCCCCTGGATACGCAGTATTTT. Its translation is CASSEPPLDTQYF.

This rearrangement joins TRBV6-2 or TRBV6-3 to TRBJ2-3, with TRBD1 as a possible D gene (5 bases). Germline V gene sequence: CDR1 MNHEY, CDR2 SVGEGT. Between the trimmed V and J ends, which lost 5 bases and 4 bases, there was a span of 10 bases. The CDR3 runs 13 residues. This chain's CDR3 is CASSAQEADTQYF. For the CDR3, the DNA is TGTGCCAGCAGTGCACAGGAAGCAGATACGCAGTATTTT.

DNA for the CDR3: TGTGCCAGCAGCGAGGACAAGTATGGCTACACCTTC. It specifies CASSEDKYGYTF. V usage is TRBV5-6 and J usage is TRBJ1-2; perhaps TRBD1 as D (5 bases). Looked up from germline, CDR1 is SGHDT and CDR2 is YYEEEE. Trimming removed 4 bases from V and 5 bases from J, with 9 bases in between. The CDR3 is 12 amino acids.

The chain carries TRBV4-1 and TRBJ1-1; 7 bases align to TRBD1. This CDR3 contains 14 residues. Germline assignment: CDR1 MGHRA and CDR2 YSYEKL. J was trimmed by 6 bases and V by 0 bases; bases with no gene match: 4. CDR3 amino acids: CASSQDPQGAEAFF. For the CDR3, the DNA is TGCGCCAGCAGCCAAGATCCGCAGGGGGCTGAAGCTTTCTTT.